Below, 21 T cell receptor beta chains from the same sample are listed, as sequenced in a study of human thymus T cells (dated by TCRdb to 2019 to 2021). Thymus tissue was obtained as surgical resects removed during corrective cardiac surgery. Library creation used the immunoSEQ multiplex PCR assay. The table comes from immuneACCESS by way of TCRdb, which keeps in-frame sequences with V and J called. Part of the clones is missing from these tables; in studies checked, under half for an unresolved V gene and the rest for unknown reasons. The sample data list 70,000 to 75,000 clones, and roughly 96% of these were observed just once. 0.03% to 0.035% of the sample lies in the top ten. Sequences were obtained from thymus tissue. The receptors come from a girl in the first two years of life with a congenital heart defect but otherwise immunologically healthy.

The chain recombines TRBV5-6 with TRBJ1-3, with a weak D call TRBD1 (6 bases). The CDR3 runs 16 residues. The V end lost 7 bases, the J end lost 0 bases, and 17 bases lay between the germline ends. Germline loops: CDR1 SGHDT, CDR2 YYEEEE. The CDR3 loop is CASGTSSPLSGNTIYF. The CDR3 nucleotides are TGTGCCAGCGGGACATCTAGCCCACTCTCTGGAAACACCATATATTTT.

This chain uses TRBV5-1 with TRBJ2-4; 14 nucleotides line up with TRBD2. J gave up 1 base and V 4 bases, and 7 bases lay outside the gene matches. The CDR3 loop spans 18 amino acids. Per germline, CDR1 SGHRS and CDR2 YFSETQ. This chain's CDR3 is CASSTRLAGGPAKNIQYF. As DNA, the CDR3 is TGCGCCAGCAGCACCCGACTAGCGGGAGGGCCGGCCAAAAACATTCAGTACTTC. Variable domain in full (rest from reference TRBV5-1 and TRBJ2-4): KAGVTQTPRYLIKTRGQQVTLSCSPISGHRSVSWYQQTPGQGLQFLFEYFSETQRNKGNFPGRFSGRQFSNSRSEMNVSTLELGDSALYLCASSTRLAGGPAKNIQYFGAGTRLSVL.

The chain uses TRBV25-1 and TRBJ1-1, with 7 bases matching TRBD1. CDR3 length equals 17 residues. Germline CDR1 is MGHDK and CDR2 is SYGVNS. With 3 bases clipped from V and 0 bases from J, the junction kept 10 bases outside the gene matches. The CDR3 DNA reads TGTGCCAGCAGTGACAGCAGGGGGGAGTGGGTGAACACTGAAGCTTTCTTT. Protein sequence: CASSDSRGEWVNTEAFF.

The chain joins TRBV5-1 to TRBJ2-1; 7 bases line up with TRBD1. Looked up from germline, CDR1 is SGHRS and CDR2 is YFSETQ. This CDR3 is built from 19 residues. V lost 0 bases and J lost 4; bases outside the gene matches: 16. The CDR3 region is CASSLADRVLPYLYNEQFF. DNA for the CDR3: TGCGCCAGCAGCTTGGCAGACAGGGTGCTACCCTACCTGTACAATGAGCAGTTCTTC. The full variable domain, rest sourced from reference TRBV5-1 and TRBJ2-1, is KAGVTQTPRYLIKTRGQQVTLSCSPISGHRSVSWYQQTPGQGLQFLFEYFSETQRNKGNFPGRFSGRQFSNSRSEMNVSTLELGDSALYLCASSLADRVLPYLYNEQFFGPGTRLTVL.

In DNA, the CDR3 is TGTGCCAGCAGCCAGGACAGGGGGGCCGAAAACATTCAGTACTTC. It yields the protein CASSQDRGAENIQYF. The chain employs TRBV9 and TRBJ2-4; 10 bases fit TRBD1. Germline CDR1 and CDR2: SGDLS and YYNGEE. This CDR3 contains 15 residues. With 4 bases clipped from V and 5 bases from J, the junction kept 6 bases outside the gene matches.

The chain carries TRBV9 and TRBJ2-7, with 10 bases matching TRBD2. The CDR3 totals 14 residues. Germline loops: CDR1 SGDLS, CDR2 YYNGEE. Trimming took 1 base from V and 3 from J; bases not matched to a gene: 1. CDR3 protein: CASSVTSGNYEQYF. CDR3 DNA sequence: TGTGCCAGCAGCGTAACTAGCGGGAACTACGAGCAGTACTTC.

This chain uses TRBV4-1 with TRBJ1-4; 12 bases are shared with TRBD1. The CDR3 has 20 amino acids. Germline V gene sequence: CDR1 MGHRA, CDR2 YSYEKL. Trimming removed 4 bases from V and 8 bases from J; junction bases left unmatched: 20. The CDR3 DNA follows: TGCGCCAGCAGCCGAAACTCGGGACAGGGGGCGCGAAAGATTGACGAAAAACTGTTTTTT. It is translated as CASSRNSGQGARKIDEKLFF.

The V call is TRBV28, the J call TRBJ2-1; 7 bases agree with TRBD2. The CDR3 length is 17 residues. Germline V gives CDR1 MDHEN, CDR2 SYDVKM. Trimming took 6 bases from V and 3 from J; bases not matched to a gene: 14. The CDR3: CASRPPDMRGSYNEQFF. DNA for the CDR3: TGTGCCAGCAGGCCTCCTGATATGCGCGGGAGCTACAATGAGCAGTTCTTC.

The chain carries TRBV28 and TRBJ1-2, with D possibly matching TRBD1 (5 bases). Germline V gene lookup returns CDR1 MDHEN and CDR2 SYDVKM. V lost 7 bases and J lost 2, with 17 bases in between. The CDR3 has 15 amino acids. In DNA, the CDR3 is TGTGCCAGCAAAGAACAGGTCGGGCCAAACTATGGCTACACCTTC. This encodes CASKEQVGPNYGYTF.

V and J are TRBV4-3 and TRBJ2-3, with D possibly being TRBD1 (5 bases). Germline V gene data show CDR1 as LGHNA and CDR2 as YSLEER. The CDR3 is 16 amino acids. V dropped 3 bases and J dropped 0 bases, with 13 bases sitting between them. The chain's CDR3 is CASSHSAGQSTDTQYF. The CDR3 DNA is TGCGCCAGCAGCCATTCAGCAGGGCAAAGCACAGATACGCAGTATTTT.

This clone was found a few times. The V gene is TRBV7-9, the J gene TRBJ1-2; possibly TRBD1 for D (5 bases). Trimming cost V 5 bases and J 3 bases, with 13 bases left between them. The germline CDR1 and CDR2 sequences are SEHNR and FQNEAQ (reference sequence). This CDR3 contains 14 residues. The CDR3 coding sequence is TGTGCCAGCAGCCCCTGGGGGAGGGACTATGGCTACACCTTC. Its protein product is CASSPWGRDYGYTF.

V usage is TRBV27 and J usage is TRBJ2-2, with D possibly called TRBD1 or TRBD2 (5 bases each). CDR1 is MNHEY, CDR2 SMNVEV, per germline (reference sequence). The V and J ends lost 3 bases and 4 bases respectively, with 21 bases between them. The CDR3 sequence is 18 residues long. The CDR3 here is CASSFHLPGTVGTGELFF. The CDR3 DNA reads TGTGCCAGCAGTTTCCATTTGCCCGGGACGGTCGGCACCGGGGAGCTGTTTTTT.

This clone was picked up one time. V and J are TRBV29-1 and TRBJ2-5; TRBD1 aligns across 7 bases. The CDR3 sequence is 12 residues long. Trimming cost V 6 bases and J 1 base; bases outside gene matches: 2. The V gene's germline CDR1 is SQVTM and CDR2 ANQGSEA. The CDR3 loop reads CSVGTVQETQYF. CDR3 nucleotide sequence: TGCAGCGTAGGGACAGTCCAAGAGACCCAGTACTTC.

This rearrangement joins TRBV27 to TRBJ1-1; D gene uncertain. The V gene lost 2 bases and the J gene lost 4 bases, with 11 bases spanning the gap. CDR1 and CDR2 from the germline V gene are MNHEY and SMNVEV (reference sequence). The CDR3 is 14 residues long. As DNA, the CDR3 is TGTGCCAGCAGTTTAAGGGCAAGAGCCACTGAAGCTTTCTTT. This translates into CASSLRARATEAFF.

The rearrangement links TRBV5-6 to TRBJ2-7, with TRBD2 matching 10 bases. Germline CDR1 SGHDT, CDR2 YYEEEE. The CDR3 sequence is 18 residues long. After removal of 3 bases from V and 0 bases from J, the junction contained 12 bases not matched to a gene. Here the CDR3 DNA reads TGTGCCAGCAGCTGTCAACTAGCGGGAACTCTTAACTCCTACGAGCAGTACTTC. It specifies CASSCQLAGTLNSYEQYF.

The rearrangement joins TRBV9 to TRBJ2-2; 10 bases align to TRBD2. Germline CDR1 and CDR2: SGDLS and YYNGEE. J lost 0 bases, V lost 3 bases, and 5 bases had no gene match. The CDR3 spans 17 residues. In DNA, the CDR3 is TGTGCCAGCAGCGAGACTAGCGGGTCCCCGAACACCGGGGAGCTGTTTTTT. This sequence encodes CASSETSGSPNTGELFF.

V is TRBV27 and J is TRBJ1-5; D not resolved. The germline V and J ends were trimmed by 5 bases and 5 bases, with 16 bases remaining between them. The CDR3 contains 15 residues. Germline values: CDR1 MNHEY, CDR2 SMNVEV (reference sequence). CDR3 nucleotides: TGTGCCAGCAGTGCAACCCCTTCGATACATCAGCCCCAGCATTTT. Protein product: CASSATPSIHQPQHF.

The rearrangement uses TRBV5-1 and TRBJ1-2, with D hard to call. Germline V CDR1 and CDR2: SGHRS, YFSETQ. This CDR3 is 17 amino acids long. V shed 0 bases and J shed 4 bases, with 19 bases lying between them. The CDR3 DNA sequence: TGCGCCAGCAGCTTGGCCCCTGCCTTAGACGGACTCTATGGCTACACCTTC. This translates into CASSLAPALDGLYGYTF.

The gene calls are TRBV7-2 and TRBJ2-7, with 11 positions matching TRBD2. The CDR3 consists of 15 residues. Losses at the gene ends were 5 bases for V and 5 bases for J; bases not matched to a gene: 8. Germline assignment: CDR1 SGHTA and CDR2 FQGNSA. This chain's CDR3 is CASSPGGSGRDEQYF. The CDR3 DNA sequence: TGTGCCAGCAGCCCCGGGGGTAGCGGGAGGGACGAGCAGTACTTC.

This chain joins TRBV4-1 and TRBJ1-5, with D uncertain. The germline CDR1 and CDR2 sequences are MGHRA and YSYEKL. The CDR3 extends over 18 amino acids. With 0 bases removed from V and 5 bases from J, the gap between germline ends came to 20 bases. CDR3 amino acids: CASSQEMGEGYGDQPQHF. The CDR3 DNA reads TGCGCCAGCAGCCAAGAAATGGGCGAGGGCTATGGGGATCAGCCCCAGCATTTT.

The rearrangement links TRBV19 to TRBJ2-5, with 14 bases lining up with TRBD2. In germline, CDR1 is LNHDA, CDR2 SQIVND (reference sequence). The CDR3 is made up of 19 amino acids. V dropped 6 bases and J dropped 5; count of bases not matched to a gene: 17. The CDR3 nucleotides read TGTGCCAGTAGCAAGACCTCCGGGACTAGCGGGAGCCTAGGCGAGACCCAGTACTTC. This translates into CASSKTSGTSGSLGETQYF. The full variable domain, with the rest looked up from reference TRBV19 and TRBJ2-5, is DGGITQSPKYLFRKEGQNVTLSCEQNLNHDAMYWYRQDPGQGLRLIYYSQIVNDFQKGDIAEGYSVSREKKESFPLTVTSAQKNPTAFYLCASSKTSGTSGSLGETQYFGPGTRLLVL.